This is a list of T cell receptor beta chains from one sample in a study of cytomegalovirus exposure and HLA in healthy donors. Profiling relied on immunoSEQ multiplex PCR, and the TCRdb table lists in-frame clones only, not all of them. The data show about 180,000 clones, 76% seen once. Sequencing was done on a sample of PBMCs. All receptors derive from a woman in her 30s in good health and CMV-seropositive. The CDR3 runs from the conserved cysteine through the conserved F or W. The order of the fields is V gene, D gene, clone size, J gene, CDR3 protein, CDR3 DNA. D genes are given only for firm matches. Clone size is shown for a subset of rows, as once, few, many or a class of expanded clone.

V gene: TRBV9
D gene: TRBD1
clone size: -
J gene: TRBJ1-6
CDR3 protein: CASSVAGTENNSPLHF
CDR3 DNA: TGTGCCAGCAGCGTCGCCGGGACAGAAAATAATTCACCCCTCCACTTT

V gene: TRBV7-3
D gene: TRBD2
clone size: -
J gene: TRBJ2-1
CDR3 protein: CASSPSGGAGNEQFF
CDR3 DNA: TGTGCCAGCAGCCCTAGCGGGGGGGCTGGGAATGAGCAGTTCTTC

V gene: TRBV10-1
D gene: -
clone size: -
J gene: TRBJ2-1
CDR3 protein: CASSRDIGNEQFF
CDR3 DNA: TGCGCCAGCAGTCGGGACATCGGCAATGAGCAGTTCTTC

V gene: TRBV7-2
D gene: -
clone size: -
J gene: TRBJ2-3
CDR3 protein: CASSLREGWDTQYF
CDR3 DNA: TGTGCCAGCAGCTTACGGGAAGGCTGGGATACGCAGTATTTT

V gene: TRBV7-3
D gene: TRBD1
clone size: -
J gene: TRBJ1-4
CDR3 protein: CASSLTGTGNEKLFF
CDR3 DNA: TGTGCCAGCAGCTTAACTGGGACAGGGAATGAAAAACTGTTTTTT

V gene: TRBV10-3
D gene: -
clone size: -
J gene: TRBJ2-3
CDR3 protein: CAISTGTGGLAGGPDTQYF
CDR3 DNA: TGTGCCATCAGCACCGGGACAGGGGGCCTAGCGGGGGGTCCAGATACGCAGTATTTT

V gene: TRBV9
D gene: -
clone size: few
J gene: TRBJ1-1
CDR3 protein: CASSTGQSTEAFF
CDR3 DNA: TGTGCCAGCAGTACCGGACAGTCAACTGAAGCTTTCTTT

V gene: TRBV7-2
D gene: -
clone size: -
J gene: TRBJ2-2
CDR3 protein: CASSLGLRRGGNTGELFF
CDR3 DNA: TGTGCCAGCAGCTTAGGGCTCAGGCGGGGAGGAAACACCGGGGAGCTGTTTTTT

V gene: TRBV28
D gene: -
clone size: -
J gene: TRBJ2-4
CDR3 protein: CASSSAGGLAKNIQYF
CDR3 DNA: TGTGCCAGCAGTTCGGCAGGGGGACTAGCCAAAAACATTCAGTACTTC

V gene: TRBV28
D gene: -
clone size: -
J gene: TRBJ1-1
CDR3 protein: CASSSSRDNTEAFF
CDR3 DNA: TGTGCCAGCAGTAGTTCCAGGGATAACACTGAAGCTTTCTTT

V gene: TRBV19
D gene: TRBD2
clone size: few
J gene: TRBJ2-1
CDR3 protein: CASKTSGGAHNEQFF
CDR3 DNA: TGTGCCAGTAAGACTAGCGGGGGGGCACACAATGAGCAGTTCTTC

V gene: TRBV7-9
D gene: -
clone size: -
J gene: TRBJ1-4
CDR3 protein: CASSPYRGGNEKLFF
CDR3 DNA: TGTGCCAGCAGCCCATATCGGGGGGGTAATGAAAAACTGTTTTTT

V gene: TRBV4-3
D gene: TRBD2
clone size: -
J gene: TRBJ2-7
CDR3 protein: CASSQGSASGEQYF
CDR3 DNA: TGCGCCAGCAGCCAGGGCTCGGCTAGCGGCGAGCAGTACTTC

V gene: TRBV14
D gene: TRBD1
clone size: few
J gene: TRBJ1-2
CDR3 protein: CASSQGQGPTYGYTF
CDR3 DNA: TGTGCCAGCAGCCAAGGACAGGGGCCCACCTATGGCTACACCTTC

V gene: TRBV28
D gene: -
clone size: -
J gene: TRBJ2-2
CDR3 protein: CASSLVDRELFF
CDR3 DNA: TGTGCCAGCAGTTTAGTGGACAGAGAGCTGTTTTTT

V gene: TRBV9
D gene: -
clone size: -
J gene: TRBJ1-6
CDR3 protein: CASSADGDSPLHF
CDR3 DNA: TGTGCCAGCAGCGCCGACGGGGATTCACCCCTCCACTTT

V gene: TRBV14
D gene: TRBD2
clone size: -
J gene: TRBJ2-7
CDR3 protein: CASSQDGGVYEQYF
CDR3 DNA: TGTGCCAGCAGCCAAGACGGGGGGGTCTACGAGCAGTACTTC

V gene: TRBV7-3
D gene: TRBD1
clone size: -
J gene: TRBJ1-1
CDR3 protein: CASSQGANTEAFF
CDR3 DNA: TGTGCCAGCAGCCAGGGGGCCAACACTGAAGCTTTCTTT

V gene: TRBV6-5
D gene: TRBD1
clone size: -
J gene: TRBJ2-7
CDR3 protein: CASSYPDRGHEQYF
CDR3 DNA: TGTGCCAGCAGCTACCCGGACAGGGGGCACGAGCAGTACTTC

V gene: TRBV7-3
D gene: TRBD1
clone size: once
J gene: TRBJ1-4
CDR3 protein: CASSPGDRIF
CDR3 DNA: TGTGCCAGCAGCCCCGGGGACAGGATTTTT

V gene: TRBV5-6
D gene: TRBD2
clone size: -
J gene: TRBJ2-3
CDR3 protein: CASSLAGASGADTDTQYF
CDR3 DNA: TGTGCCAGCAGCTTGGCCGGGGCTAGCGGGGCTGACACAGATACGCAGTATTTT

V gene: TRBV7-2
D gene: TRBD2
clone size: few
J gene: TRBJ2-1
CDR3 protein: CASSSPGGAKYNEQFF
CDR3 DNA: TGTGCCAGCAGCTCCCCCGGGGGGGCAAAATACAATGAGCAGTTCTTC

V gene: TRBV18
D gene: -
clone size: -
J gene: TRBJ1-2
CDR3 protein: CASSPGAGRGYTF
CDR3 DNA: TGTGCCAGCTCACCAGGGGCAGGACGTGGCTACACCTTC

V gene: TRBV27
D gene: -
clone size: -
J gene: TRBJ2-2
CDR3 protein: CASSPYFGGRGTGELFF
CDR3 DNA: TGTGCCAGCAGCCCGTACTTCGGGGGAAGGGGCACCGGGGAGCTGTTTTTT

V gene: TRBV28
D gene: -
clone size: -
J gene: TRBJ2-3
CDR3 protein: CASSLQSTGTDTQYF
CDR3 DNA: TGTGCCAGCAGTTTACAATCCACTGGCACAGATACGCAGTATTTT

V gene: TRBV28
D gene: -
clone size: -
J gene: TRBJ2-2
CDR3 protein: CASSLPGIQNTGELFF
CDR3 DNA: TGTGCCAGCAGTTTACCAGGAATACAGAACACCGGGGAGCTGTTTTTT

V gene: TRBV4-1
D gene: -
clone size: -
J gene: TRBJ1-2
CDR3 protein: CASSQGGSPNYGYTF
CDR3 DNA: TGCGCCAGCAGCCAAGGGGGCAGTCCTAACTATGGCTACACCTTC

V gene: TRBV27
D gene: -
clone size: -
J gene: TRBJ1-6
CDR3 protein: CASSLGQGGNSPLHF
CDR3 DNA: TGTGCCAGCAGTTTAGGGCAGGGTGGCAATTCACCCCTCCACTTT

V gene: TRBV7-2
D gene: -
clone size: once
J gene: TRBJ1-6
CDR3 protein: CASSLDRRGNSPLHF
CDR3 DNA: TGTGCCAGCAGCTTAGATAGGCGGGGGAATTCACCCCTCCACTTT

V gene: TRBV11-2
D gene: TRBD2
clone size: -
J gene: TRBJ2-1
CDR3 protein: CASRIARRGVSYNEQFF
CDR3 DNA: TGTGCCAGCAGGATCGCCAGGCGGGGGGTCTCCTACAATGAGCAGTTCTTC

V gene: TRBV2
D gene: -
clone size: once
J gene: TRBJ1-1
CDR3 protein: CASSEIGRGNTEAFF
CDR3 DNA: TGTGCCAGCAGTGAAATAGGCAGGGGGAACACTGAAGCTTTCTTT

V gene: TRBV5-4
D gene: -
clone size: -
J gene: TRBJ2-1
CDR3 protein: CASSLGTSRYNEQFF
CDR3 DNA: TGTGCCAGCAGCTTGGGTACTAGCCGTTACAATGAGCAGTTCTTC

V gene: TRBV4-1
D gene: -
clone size: -
J gene: TRBJ2-2
CDR3 protein: CATRRGPITGELFF
CDR3 DNA: TGCGCCACAAGGAGGGGGCCGATCACCGGGGAGCTGTTTTTT

V gene: TRBV29-1
D gene: TRBD2
clone size: -
J gene: TRBJ2-3
CDR3 protein: CSVAVLAGEITDTQYF
CDR3 DNA: TGCAGCGTTGCCGTACTAGCGGGGGAGATCACAGATACGCAGTATTTT

V gene: TRBV29-1
D gene: TRBD2
clone size: -
J gene: TRBJ2-6
CDR3 protein: CSVSGGGSNGLTF
CDR3 DNA: TGCAGCGTCTCCGGGGGGGGTTCCAACGGCCTGACTTTC

V gene: TRBV9
D gene: -
clone size: few
J gene: TRBJ1-1
CDR3 protein: CASSVGPQGTEAFF
CDR3 DNA: TGTGCCAGCAGCGTAGGCCCACAGGGCACTGAAGCTTTCTTT

V gene: TRBV28
D gene: TRBD1
clone size: few
J gene: TRBJ2-2
CDR3 protein: CASSLGQGHTGELFF
CDR3 DNA: TGTGCCAGCAGTCTGGGACAGGGACACACCGGGGAGCTGTTTTTT

V gene: TRBV30
D gene: -
clone size: -
J gene: TRBJ1-6
CDR3 protein: CACPRGGTYNSPLHF
CDR3 DNA: TGTGCCTGTCCCAGGGGAGGGACCTATAATTCACCCCTCCACTTT